This T cell receptor beta chain was recorded in a study of T cell responses to AZD1222 COVID-19 vaccine. Data came from immunoSEQ multiplex PCR; TCRdb stores just in-frame clones and leaves some out. The data hold 150,000 to 200,000 clones, with around 94% observed a single time. Study outcomes and limitations: Spike-specific TCR repertoires showed rising breadth and depth after two AZD1222 doses. The study sampled repertoires only after the peak T cell response. Per reports, nearly half of all spike-specific TCRs target regions that are unmutated in variants.

As to this clone: Its antigen is not known.

This sequence originates from an adult who received the MenACWY meningococcal vaccine as a control. The sample in question was peripheral blood, obtained 28 days after the second dose of the MenACWY control vaccine.

CDR3 region: CASSESNRVEQYF. The CDR3 DNA reads TGCGCCAGCAGTGAGTCGAATAGGGTGGAGCAGTACTTC. This sequence joins TRBV10-1 and TRBJ2-7, with no clear D. The germline V and J ends were trimmed by 0 bases and 7 bases, with 10 bases remaining between them. Germline CDR1 and CDR2: WNHNN and SYGVQD (reference sequence). The CDR3 extends over 13 amino acids.